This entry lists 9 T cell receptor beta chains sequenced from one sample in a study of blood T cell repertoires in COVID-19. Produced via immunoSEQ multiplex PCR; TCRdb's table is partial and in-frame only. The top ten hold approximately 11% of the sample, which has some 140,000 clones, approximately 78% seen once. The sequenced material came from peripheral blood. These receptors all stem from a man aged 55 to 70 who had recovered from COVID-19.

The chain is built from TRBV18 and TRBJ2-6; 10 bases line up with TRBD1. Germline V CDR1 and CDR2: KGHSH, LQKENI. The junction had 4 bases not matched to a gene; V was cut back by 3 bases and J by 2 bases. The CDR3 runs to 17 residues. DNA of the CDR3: TGTGCCAGCTCACCGGGACAGGGGTCGGCTGGGGCCAACGTCCTGACTTTC. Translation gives CASSPGQGSAGANVLTF.

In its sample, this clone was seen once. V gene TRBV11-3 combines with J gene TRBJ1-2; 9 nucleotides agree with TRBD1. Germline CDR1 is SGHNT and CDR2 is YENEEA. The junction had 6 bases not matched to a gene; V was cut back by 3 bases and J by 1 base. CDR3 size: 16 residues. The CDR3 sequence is CASSFLRQGGNYGYTF. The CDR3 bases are TGTGCCAGCAGCTTCCTTCGACAGGGGGGTAACTATGGCTACACCTTC.

The CDR3: CASGGVNQPQHF. The CDR3 nucleotides read TGTGCCAGCGGCGGGGTTAATCAGCCCCAGCATTTT. V is TRBV12-3 or TRBV12-4 and J is TRBJ1-5; D is unclear. The length of the CDR3 is 12 residues. V lost 8 bases and J lost 4, with 9 bases in between.

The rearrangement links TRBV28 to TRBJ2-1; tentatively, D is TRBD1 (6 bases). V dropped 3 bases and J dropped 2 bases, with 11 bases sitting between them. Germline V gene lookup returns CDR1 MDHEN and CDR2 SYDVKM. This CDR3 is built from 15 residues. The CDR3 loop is CASSFGAGAYNEQFF. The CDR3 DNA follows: TGTGCCAGCAGTTTCGGGGCAGGGGCCTACAATGAGCAGTTCTTC.

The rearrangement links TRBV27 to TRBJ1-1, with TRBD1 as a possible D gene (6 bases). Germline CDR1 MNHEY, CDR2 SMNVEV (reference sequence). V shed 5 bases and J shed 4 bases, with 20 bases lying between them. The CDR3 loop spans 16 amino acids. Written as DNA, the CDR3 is TGTGCCAGCAGTCCTTTGTTGGGCAGGGGAACCACTGAAGCTTTCTTT. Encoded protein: CASSPLLGRGTTEAFF.

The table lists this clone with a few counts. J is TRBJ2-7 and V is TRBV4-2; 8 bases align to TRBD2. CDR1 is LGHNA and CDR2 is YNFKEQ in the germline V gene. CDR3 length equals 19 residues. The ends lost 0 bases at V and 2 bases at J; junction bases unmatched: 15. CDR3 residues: CASSQDRVSGNPRTYEQYF. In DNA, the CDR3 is TGTGCCAGCAGCCAAGATCGGGTTAGCGGGAACCCTCGCACCTACGAGCAGTACTTC.

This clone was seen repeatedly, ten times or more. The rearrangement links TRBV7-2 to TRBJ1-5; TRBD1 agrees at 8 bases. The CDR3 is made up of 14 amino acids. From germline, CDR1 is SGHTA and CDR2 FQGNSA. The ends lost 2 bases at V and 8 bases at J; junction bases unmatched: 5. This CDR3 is CASSLIRGLEPQHF. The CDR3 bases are TGTGCCAGCAGCTTAATCAGGGGGCTGGAGCCCCAGCATTTT.

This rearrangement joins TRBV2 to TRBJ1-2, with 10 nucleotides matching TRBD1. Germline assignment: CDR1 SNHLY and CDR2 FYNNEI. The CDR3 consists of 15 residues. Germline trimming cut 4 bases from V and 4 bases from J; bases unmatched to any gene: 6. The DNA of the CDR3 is TGTGCCAGCAGTGGGGACAGGGGACTCGGCTATGGCTACACCTTC. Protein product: CASSGDRGLGYGYTF.

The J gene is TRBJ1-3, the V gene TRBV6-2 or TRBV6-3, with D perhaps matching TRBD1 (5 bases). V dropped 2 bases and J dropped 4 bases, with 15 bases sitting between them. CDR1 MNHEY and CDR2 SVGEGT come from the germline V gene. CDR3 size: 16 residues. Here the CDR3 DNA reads TGTGCCAGCAGTTACCTAACAGGCGGCCGGGGAAACACCATATATTTT. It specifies CASSYLTGGRGNTIYF.